Each of the 2 T cell receptor beta chains below was sequenced from the same sample in a study of TIL therapy for anti-PD-1-resistant metastatic lung cancer. Sequencing used immunoSEQ v3. Profiled with immunoSEQ multiplex PCR; TCRdb holds only in-frame clones, not every one. The data show about 57,000 clones, 65% to 80% seen once. Time point described: pre-treatment sample, taken before nivolumab and TIL therapy. The source material was blood, sampled at baseline. These receptor sequences come from a woman aged 30-79 years with non-small cell lung cancer.

The chain has TRBV7-3 and TRBJ2-2; D might be TRBD1 or TRBD2, each matching 5 bases. Trimming took off 5 bases at V and 3 bases at J, with 19 bases between the two ends. The CDR3 has 17 amino acids. CDR1 and CDR2 from the germline V gene are SGHTA and FQGTGA. In nucleotides, the CDR3 is TGTGCCAGCAGCCCTCTAACAGGCCCAGCGGACACCGGGGAGCTGTTTTTT. Translation gives CASSPLTGPADTGELFF.

This clone was seen only a few times. The CDR3 bases are TGCGCCAGCAGCCAAGGACCCAATCAGCCCCAGCATTTT. Its translation is CASSQGPNQPQHF. The rearrangement joins TRBV5-1 to TRBJ1-5; no firm D call. The CDR3 extends over 13 amino acids. V lost 4 bases, J lost 3 bases, and 8 bases lay in between. Germline V gene data show CDR1 as SGHRS and CDR2 as YFSETQ.